A few counts support the clone carrying this TCR beta chain. Its antigen is unknown. MiXCR, run by TCRdb on the 5' RACE reads, gives a single entry per CDR3 protein. This sample carries roughly 320,000 distinct CDR3 sequences, 28% of them seen once, and the ten largest clones take approximately 15%. This CDR3 is 16 amino acids long. The V segment lost 6 bases and the J segment 0 bases; nucleotides outside the gene matches: 5. The data stem from a study of T-cell memory formation after mild COVID-19. About the research overall: TCR clusters showed largely donor specificity. Broader study findings: Researchers report contracting CD4+ clones mostly in CM and EM, with CD8+ clones in EMRA. Detection of some responders pre-infection suggested pre-existing cross-reactive memory T cells participated.

The sequenced sample consisted of PBMCs or a T cell subset sorted from them (not recorded which). This rearrangement joins TRBV12-3 or TRBV12-4 to TRBJ2-7, with 13 bases identical to TRBD2. This TCR came from an adult woman who had mild COVID-19 (a few samples of this study predate the infection). Cell type and time point are not known. The CDR3 DNA reads as TGTGCCAGCAGCCTGTGGACTAGCGGGAGCTCCTACGAGCAGTACTTC. Translation gives CASSLWTSGSSYEQYF.